What follows are 26 T cell receptor beta chains derived from one specimen sequenced in a study of control samples from healthy donors and cancer patients. Assay: immunoSEQ multiplex PCR; the TCRdb copy retains only in-frame clones and omits some. In the table there are approximately 110,000 clones, about 80% of which are singletons. The sequenced sample consisted of blood. The receptors were gathered from a woman aged 45 to 65 in good health.

The rearrangement uses TRBV10-3 and TRBJ2-7; D tentatively fits TRBD1 or TRBD2 (5 bases each). CDR1 is ENHRY, CDR2 SYGVKD, per germline. Trimming pared 1 base from V and 2 bases from J, leaving 15 bases between. The CDR3 is 16 amino acids. Here the CDR3 reads CAISEFESRGAYEQYF. DNA for the CDR3: TGTGCCATCAGTGAGTTTGAGTCGCGAGGGGCCTACGAGCAGTACTTC.

The chain has TRBV10-2 and TRBJ2-7; 8 positions match TRBD1. V lost 4 bases, J lost 7 bases, and 12 bases stayed unmatched. Per the germline V gene, CDR1 is WSHSY and CDR2 is SAAADI. This CDR3 comprises 15 residues. The CDR3 protein is CASSVGLGQGWEQYF. CDR3 DNA sequence: TGCGCCAGCAGTGTGGGGCTAGGACAGGGATGGGAGCAGTACTTC.

J is TRBJ2-2 and V is TRBV11-3, with D possibly being TRBD2 (5 bases). The germline gives CDR1 SGHNT, CDR2 YENEEA. Trimming removed 4 bases from V and 2 bases from J, with 14 bases in between. The CDR3 is made up of 16 amino acids. In DNA, the CDR3 is TGTGCCAGCAGCTCCGGGAACAGTCAAAACACCGGGGAGCTGTTTTTT. Its protein is CASSSGNSQNTGELFF.

V and J are TRBV7-9 and TRBJ2-7; 10 bases are shared with TRBD1. There are 15 residues in the CDR3. Germline V CDR1 and CDR2: SEHNR, FQNEAQ (reference sequence). V was pared by 5 bases and J by 3 bases, with 7 bases of the junction left unmatched. CDR3 amino acids: CASSPPGQGYYEQYF. The CDR3 DNA follows: TGTGCCAGCAGCCCCCCGGGACAGGGGTACTACGAGCAGTACTTC.

This clone was detected only a few times. This sequence joins TRBV6-5 and TRBJ1-2; maybe TRBD1 (6 bases). The CDR3 extends over 15 amino acids. Deletions cut 1 base from V and 7 bases from J, with 16 bases between. CDR1 MNHEY and CDR2 SVGAGI come from the germline V gene. CDR3 protein: CASSYFPLQGGGYTF. The CDR3 DNA follows: TGTGCCAGCAGTTACTTCCCACTACAGGGAGGTGGCTACACCTTC.

This rearrangement joins TRBV15 to TRBJ1-2; 8 bases match TRBD1. Trimming cost V 0 bases and J 3 bases; bases outside gene matches: 3. Germline V gene data show CDR1 as LNHNV and CDR2 as YYDKDF (reference sequence). This CDR3 comprises 15 residues. The chain's CDR3 is CATSRETGEYYGYTF. In DNA, the CDR3 is TGTGCCACCAGCAGAGAGACAGGGGAATACTATGGCTACACCTTC.

This clone was picked up one time. CDR3 amino acids: CASTRGDYGYTF. The DNA of the CDR3 is TGTGCCAGCACTAGGGGGGACTATGGCTACACCTTC. This rearrangement joins TRBV28 to TRBJ1-2, with D tentatively TRBD1 (6 bases). The ends were cut back, 7 bases at V and 3 bases at J, with 9 bases in the middle. Germline V lookup: CDR1 MDHEN, CDR2 SYDVKM. CDR3 length: 12 residues.

This chain links TRBV12-3 or TRBV12-4 with TRBJ1-5; D might be TRBD1 (5 bases). The CDR3 consists of 13 residues. Deletions cut 3 bases from V and 3 bases from J, with 6 bases between. The CDR3, as DNA: TGTGCCAGCAGTTTCAGGGTCAATCAGCCCCAGCATTTT. Its translation is CASSFRVNQPQHF.

This chain joins TRBV11-2 and TRBJ2-5, with a possible D match to TRBD1 (5 bases). The CDR3 loop spans 15 amino acids. Germline CDR1 reads SGHAT; CDR2 reads FQNNGV. Trimming left V 3 bases short and J 2 bases short, with 13 bases between. The CDR3 loop is CASSFQDMGQETQYF. The CDR3 DNA reads TGTGCCAGCAGCTTCCAGGACATGGGGCAAGAGACCCAGTACTTC.

This clone showed up just once. The J gene is TRBJ1-1, the V gene TRBV6-4; D is unclear. The CDR3 extends over 13 amino acids. V shed 4 bases and J shed 3 bases, with 9 bases lying between them. CDR1 is MRHNA and CDR2 is SNTAGT in the germline V gene. CDR3 residues: CASSVSRDTEAFF. The CDR3 nucleotides read TGTGCCAGCAGTGTCTCTCGGGACACTGAAGCTTTCTTT.

The chain joins TRBV5-6 to TRBJ2-2; TRBD1 agrees at 8 bases. The CDR3 has 14 residues. The V gene end was trimmed by 4 bases and the J gene end by 8 bases; junction bases not matched to a gene: 7. CDR1 SGHDT and CDR2 YYEEEE come from the germline V gene. CDR3 nucleotide sequence: TGTGCCAGCAGCAGGGACAGGCCCTCGGGGGAGCTGTTTTTT. It encodes CASSRDRPSGELFF. Full variable domain (missing parts from reference TRBV5-6 and TRBJ2-2): DAGVTQSPTHLIKTRGQQVTLRCSPKSGHDTVSWYQQALGQGPQFIFQYYEEEERQRGNFPDRFSGHQFPNYSSELNVNALLLGDSALYLCASSRDRPSGELFFGEGSRLTVL.

This clone was seen a handful of times. The rearrangement uses TRBV5-1 and TRBJ2-1; D is possibly TRBD1 or TRBD2 (6 bases each). CDR1 SGHRS and CDR2 YFSETQ come from the germline V gene. The CDR3 length is 17 residues. The V end was cut by 4 bases, the J end by 0 bases, with 17 bases between. The CDR3 nucleotides read TGCGCCAGCAGCCCCTTAGGGGGGCGCGGCTCCTACAATGAGCAGTTCTTC. Translating it yields CASSPLGGRGSYNEQFF.

The rearrangement joins TRBV10-3 to TRBJ2-7; possibly TRBD2 for D (7 bases). V gave up 10 bases and J gave up 2 bases, with 12 bases separating them. CDR1 and CDR2 from the germline V gene are ENHRY and SYGVKD. This CDR3 contains 12 residues. The CDR3 DNA reads as TGTGCCACTCGGGGGGCTACCTACGAGCAGTACTTC. This sequence encodes CATRGATYEQYF.

The chain combines TRBV19 with TRBJ2-3, with TRBD2 matching 9 bases. The CDR3 consists of 15 residues. Unmatched junction bases numbered 6, after V lost 6 bases and J lost 2 bases. Germline assignment: CDR1 LNHDA and CDR2 SQIVND (reference sequence). The CDR3 is CASRVGGGVTDTQYF. CDR3 in DNA: TGTGCCAGTAGAGTCGGCGGGGGGGTCACAGATACGCAGTATTTT.

The chain joins TRBV7-9 to TRBJ1-1; no clear D. Trimming shortened V by 8 bases and J by 1 base, and 14 bases separated the two germline ends. This CDR3 region has 14 residues. CDR1 is SEHNR, CDR2 FQNEAQ, per germline (reference sequence). As DNA, the CDR3 is TGTGCCAGCGGCGGGAAGGGAGAGAACACTGAAGCTTTCTTT. This gives the protein CASGGKGENTEAFF. The full variable domain, completed using reference TRBV7-9 and TRBJ1-1, is DTGVSQNPRHKITKRGQNVTFRCDPISEHNRLYWYRQTLGQGPEFLTYFQNEAQLEKSRLLSDRFSAERPKGSFSTLEIQRTEQGDSAMYLCASGGKGENTEAFFGQGTRLTVV.

This clone has just a few counts. The chain employs TRBV28 and TRBJ2-3; no firm D call. Germline assignment: CDR1 MDHEN and CDR2 SYDVKM. The CDR3 is 13 amino acids. V shed 6 bases and J shed 2 bases, with 9 bases lying between them. CDR3 residues: CASSPRPTDTQYF. In DNA form, the CDR3 reads TGTGCCAGCAGCCCCAGACCCACAGATACGCAGTATTTT.

V usage is TRBV24-1 and J usage is TRBJ1-4; TRBD1 matches 9 bases. The CDR3 has 16 amino acids. Germline V gives CDR1 KGHDR, CDR2 SFDVKD. J lost 4 bases, V lost 4 bases, and 6 bases had no gene match. CDR3 sequence (DNA): TGTGCCACCAGTGAGAATACAGGGGGCAGTAATGAAAAACTGTTTTTT. Translating gives CATSENTGGSNEKLFF.

This clone was detected only once. The rearrangement joins TRBV29-1 to TRBJ1-1; tentatively, D is TRBD1 (6 bases). Germline CDR1 and CDR2: SQVTM and ANQGSEA. V lost 4 bases and J 4 bases, leaving 16 bases between the germline ends. The CDR3 extends over 14 amino acids. CDR3 sequence (DNA): TGCAGCGTTGTCGGGGGCGCTTGGGGCACTGAAGCTTTCTTT. Protein: CSVVGGAWGTEAFF.

Comment on this clone: Sequence at one end of the junction differs from germline and may be a read error. The chain links TRBV9 to TRBJ2-2; 15 nucleotides match TRBD2. The CDR3 runs 17 residues. Germline loops: CDR1 SGDLS, CDR2 YYNGEE. The DNA of the CDR3 is TGCGCCAGCAGCAGGACTAGCGGGGGGGCCGGCACCGGGGAGCTGTTTTTT. Its protein product is CASSRTSGGAGTGELFF.

The chain has TRBV7-3 and TRBJ1-3; D uncertain. Trimming left V 2 bases short and J 0 bases short, with 8 bases between. CDR3 length equals 15 residues. Germline lookup yields CDR1 SGHTA and CDR2 FQGTGA. CDR3 DNA: TGTGCCAGCAGCTTAGGGCCCCACTCTGGAAACACCATATATTTT. Protein sequence: CASSLGPHSGNTIYF.

The V call is TRBV3-1 (or the pseudogene TRBV3-2), the J call TRBJ1-1; no firm D call. V was trimmed by 3 bases and J by 1 base, leaving 15 bases between them. Looked up from germline, CDR1 is LGHDT and CDR2 is YNNKEL (reference sequence). The CDR3 length is 16 residues. This CDR3 reads CASSHARRTANTEAFF. The CDR3 DNA sequence: TGTGCCAGCAGCCATGCTCGACGGACTGCGAACACTGAAGCTTTCTTT.

The chain combines TRBV27 with TRBJ1-2, with unresolved D. This CDR3 is 15 amino acids long. With 5 bases removed from V and 0 bases from J, the gap between germline ends came to 13 bases. Per germline, CDR1 MNHEY and CDR2 SMNVEV (reference sequence). The CDR3 is CASSPGRRANYGYTF. In DNA, the CDR3 is TGTGCCAGCAGTCCTGGACGGCGAGCTAACTATGGCTACACCTTC.

This chain links TRBV29-1 with TRBJ2-2, with a possible D match to TRBD1 (5 bases). The CDR3 has 13 residues. The V gene's germline CDR1 is SQVTM and CDR2 ANQGSEA. V was trimmed by 6 bases and J by 0 bases, leaving 8 bases between them. CDR3 coding DNA: TGCAGCGTAAACAGGCCGAACACCGGGGAGCTGTTTTTT. It specifies CSVNRPNTGELFF.

This clone showed up just once. The gene calls are TRBV19 and TRBJ2-5; 11 bases align to TRBD2. The CDR3 is 15 residues long. Germline V gene sequence: CDR1 LNHDA, CDR2 SQIVND (reference sequence). V shed 7 bases and J 5 bases; nucleotides not matched to a gene: 9. The CDR3 here is CASTGTSGFRETQYF. CDR3 in DNA: TGTGCCAGTACCGGGACTAGCGGCTTCCGGGAGACCCAGTACTTC.

In DNA, the CDR3 is TGTGCCAGCAGCTTGGACAGGAAAAACACCATATATTTT. This translates into CASSLDRKNTIYF. V usage is TRBV11-3 and J usage is TRBJ1-3; 7 bases align to TRBD1. The CDR3 extends over 13 amino acids. V was pared by 3 bases and J by 6 bases, with 2 bases of the junction left unmatched. Germline assignment: CDR1 SGHNT and CDR2 YENEEA.

V is TRBV19 and J is TRBJ1-5, with D possibly matching TRBD1 (6 bases). The CDR3 runs to 16 residues. CDR1 is LNHDA, CDR2 SQIVND, per germline (reference sequence). Trimming took 3 bases from V and 0 from J, leaving 12 bases between them. CDR3 sequence reads: CASSILQGNSNQPQHF. CDR3 bases: TGTGCCAGTAGTATCCTACAGGGTAATAGCAATCAGCCCCAGCATTTT.